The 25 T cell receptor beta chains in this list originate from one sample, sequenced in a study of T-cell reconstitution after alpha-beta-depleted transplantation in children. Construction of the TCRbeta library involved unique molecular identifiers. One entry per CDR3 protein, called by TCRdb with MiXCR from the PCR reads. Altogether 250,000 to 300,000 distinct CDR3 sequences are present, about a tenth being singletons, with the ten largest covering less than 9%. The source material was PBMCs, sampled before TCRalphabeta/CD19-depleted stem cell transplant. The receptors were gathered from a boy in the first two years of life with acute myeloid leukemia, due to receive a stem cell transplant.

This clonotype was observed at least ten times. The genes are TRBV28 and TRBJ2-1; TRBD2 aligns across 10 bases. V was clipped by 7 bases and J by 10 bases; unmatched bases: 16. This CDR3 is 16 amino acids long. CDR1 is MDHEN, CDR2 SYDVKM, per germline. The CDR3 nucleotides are TGTGCCAGCAAAAGCGGGGGGGCCGAACTTTATATCGAGCAGTTCTTC. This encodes CASKSGGAELYIEQFF.

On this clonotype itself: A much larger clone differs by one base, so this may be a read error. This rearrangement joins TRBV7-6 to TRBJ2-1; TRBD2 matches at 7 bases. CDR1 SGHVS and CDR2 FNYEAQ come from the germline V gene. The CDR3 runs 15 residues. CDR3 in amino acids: CASSLGGGPYNDQFF. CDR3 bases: TGTGCCAGCAGCTTAGGGGGGGGACCCTACAATGACCAGTTCTTC.

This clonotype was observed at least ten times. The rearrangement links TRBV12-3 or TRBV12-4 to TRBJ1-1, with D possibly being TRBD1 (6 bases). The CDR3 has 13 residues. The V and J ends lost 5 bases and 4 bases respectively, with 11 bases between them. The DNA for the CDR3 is TGTGCCAGCAGTCCTACAGGGTCCACTGAAGCTTTCTTT. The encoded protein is CASSPTGSTEAFF.

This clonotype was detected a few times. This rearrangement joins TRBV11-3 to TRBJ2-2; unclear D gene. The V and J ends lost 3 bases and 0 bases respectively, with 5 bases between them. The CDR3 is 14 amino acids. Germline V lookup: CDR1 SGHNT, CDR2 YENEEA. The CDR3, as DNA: TGTGCCAGCAGCTTCGACTCGAACACCGGGGAGCTGTTTTTT. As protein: CASSFDSNTGELFF.

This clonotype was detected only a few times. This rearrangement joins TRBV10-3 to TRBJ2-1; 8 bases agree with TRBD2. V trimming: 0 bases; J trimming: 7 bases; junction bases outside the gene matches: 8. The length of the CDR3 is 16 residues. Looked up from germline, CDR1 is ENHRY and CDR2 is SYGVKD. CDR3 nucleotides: TGTGCCATCAGTGAGTCCAGCGGGAGAAGGGGGAATGAGCAGTTCTTC. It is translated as CAISESSGRRGNEQFF.

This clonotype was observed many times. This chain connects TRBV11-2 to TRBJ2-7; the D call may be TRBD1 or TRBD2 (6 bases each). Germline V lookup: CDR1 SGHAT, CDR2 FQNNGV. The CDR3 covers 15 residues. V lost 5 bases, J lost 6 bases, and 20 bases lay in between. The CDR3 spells CASSPGTGGYVEQYF. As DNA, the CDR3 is TGTGCCAGCAGCCCCGGGACCGGGGGCTATGTCGAGCAGTACTTC.

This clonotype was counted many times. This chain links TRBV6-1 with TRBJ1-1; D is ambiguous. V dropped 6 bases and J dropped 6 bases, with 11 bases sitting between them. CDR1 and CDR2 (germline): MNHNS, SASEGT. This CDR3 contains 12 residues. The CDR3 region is CASSSKRAEAFF. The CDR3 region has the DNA TGTGCCAGCAGCTCAAAGCGCGCTGAAGCTTTCTTT.

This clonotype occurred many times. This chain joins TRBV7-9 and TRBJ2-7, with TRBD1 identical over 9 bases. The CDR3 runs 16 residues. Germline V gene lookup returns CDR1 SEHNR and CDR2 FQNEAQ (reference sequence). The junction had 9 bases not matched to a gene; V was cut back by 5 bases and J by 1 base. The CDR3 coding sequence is TGTGCCAGCAGCCCCCGGGACAGGGTTAATTCCTACGAGCAGTACTTC. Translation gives CASSPRDRVNSYEQYF.

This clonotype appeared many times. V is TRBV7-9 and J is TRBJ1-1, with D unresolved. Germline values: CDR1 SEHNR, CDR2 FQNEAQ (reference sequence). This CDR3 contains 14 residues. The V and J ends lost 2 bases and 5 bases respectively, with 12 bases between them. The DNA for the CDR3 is TGTGCCAGCAGCTTAACCGACGTCGCGACTGAAGCTTTCTTT. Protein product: CASSLTDVATEAFF.

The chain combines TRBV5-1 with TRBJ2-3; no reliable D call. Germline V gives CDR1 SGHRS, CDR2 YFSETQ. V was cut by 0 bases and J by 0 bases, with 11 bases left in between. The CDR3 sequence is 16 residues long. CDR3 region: CASSLGASYSTDTQYF. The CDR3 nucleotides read TGCGCCAGCAGCTTGGGGGCTTCCTATAGCACAGATACGCAGTATTTT.

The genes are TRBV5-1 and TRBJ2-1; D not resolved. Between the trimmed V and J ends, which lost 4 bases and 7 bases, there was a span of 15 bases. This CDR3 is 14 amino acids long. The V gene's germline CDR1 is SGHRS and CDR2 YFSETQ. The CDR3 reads CASSGMPAANEQFF. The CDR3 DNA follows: TGCGCCAGCAGCGGGATGCCGGCGGCTAATGAGCAGTTCTTC.

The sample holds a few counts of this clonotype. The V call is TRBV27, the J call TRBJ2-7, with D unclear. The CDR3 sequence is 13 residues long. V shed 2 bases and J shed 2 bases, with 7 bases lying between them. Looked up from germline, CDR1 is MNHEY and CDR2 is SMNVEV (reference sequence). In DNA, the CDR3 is TGTGCCAGCAGTTTAAAATCTCCCTACGAGCAGTACTTC. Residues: CASSLKSPYEQYF.

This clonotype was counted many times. Here the CDR3 reads CASSPSPRDTEAFF. As DNA, the CDR3 is TGTGCCAGCAGTCCATCTCCCAGGGACACTGAAGCTTTCTTT. The J gene is TRBJ1-1, the V gene TRBV28; the D gene is possibly TRBD1 (5 bases). The CDR3 is made up of 14 amino acids. V was clipped by 5 bases and J by 3 bases, with 13 bases between them. Germline V lookup: CDR1 MDHEN, CDR2 SYDVKM. Drawing the rest from reference TRBV28 and TRBJ1-1, the complete variable domain is DVKVTQSSRYLVKRTGEKVFLECVQDMDHENMFWYRQDPGLGLRLIYFSYDVKMKEKGDIPEGYSVSREKKERFSLILESASTNQTSMYLCASSPSPRDTEAFFGQGTRLTVV.

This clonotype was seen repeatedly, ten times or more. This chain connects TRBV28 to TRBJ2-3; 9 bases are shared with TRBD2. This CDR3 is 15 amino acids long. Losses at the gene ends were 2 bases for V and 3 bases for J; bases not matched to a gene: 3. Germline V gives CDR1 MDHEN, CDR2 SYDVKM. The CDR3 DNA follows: TGTGCCAGCAGTTTAGCGGGGGGGCCTACAGATACGCAGTATTTT. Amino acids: CASSLAGGPTDTQYF.

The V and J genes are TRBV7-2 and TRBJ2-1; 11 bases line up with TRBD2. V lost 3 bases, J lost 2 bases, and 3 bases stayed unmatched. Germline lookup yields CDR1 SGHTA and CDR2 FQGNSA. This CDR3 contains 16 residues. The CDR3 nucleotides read TGTGCCAGCAGCTTCGATAGCGGGGGGGCCTACAATGAGCAGTTCTTC. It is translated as CASSFDSGGAYNEQFF.

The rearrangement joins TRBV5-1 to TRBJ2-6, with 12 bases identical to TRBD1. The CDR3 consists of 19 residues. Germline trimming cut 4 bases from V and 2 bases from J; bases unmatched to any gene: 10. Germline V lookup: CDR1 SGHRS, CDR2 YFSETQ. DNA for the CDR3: TGCGCCAGCAGCACTCGACCGGGACAGGGGGCGCCTGGGGCCAACGTCCTGACTTTC. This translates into CASSTRPGQGAPGANVLTF.

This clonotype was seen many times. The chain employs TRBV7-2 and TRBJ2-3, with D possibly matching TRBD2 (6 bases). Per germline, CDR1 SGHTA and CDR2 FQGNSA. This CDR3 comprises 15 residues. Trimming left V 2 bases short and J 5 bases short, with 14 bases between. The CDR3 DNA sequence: TGTGCCAGCAGCTTACAGCGGGTCGGTGGAGATACGCAGTATTTT. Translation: CASSLQRVGGDTQYF.

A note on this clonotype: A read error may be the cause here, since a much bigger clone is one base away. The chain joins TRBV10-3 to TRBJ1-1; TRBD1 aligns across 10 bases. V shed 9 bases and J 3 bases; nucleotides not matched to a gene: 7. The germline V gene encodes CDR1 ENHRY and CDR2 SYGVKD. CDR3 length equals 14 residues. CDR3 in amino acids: CAMRQGQGYTEAFF. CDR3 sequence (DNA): TGTGCCATGCGACAGGGACAGGGGTACACTGAAGCTTTCTTT.

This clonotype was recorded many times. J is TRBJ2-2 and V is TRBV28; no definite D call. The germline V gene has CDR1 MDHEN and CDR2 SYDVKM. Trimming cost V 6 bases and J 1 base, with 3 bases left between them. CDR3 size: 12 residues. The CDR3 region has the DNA TGTGCCAGCAGCTTGAACACCGGGGAGCTGTTTTTT. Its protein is CASSLNTGELFF.

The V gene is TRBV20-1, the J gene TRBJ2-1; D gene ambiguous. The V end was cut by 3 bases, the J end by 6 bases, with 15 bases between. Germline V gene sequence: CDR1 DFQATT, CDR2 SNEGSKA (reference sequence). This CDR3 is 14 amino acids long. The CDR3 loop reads CSASPTLSRNEQFF. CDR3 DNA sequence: TGCAGTGCTAGCCCCACCCTTAGCCGCAATGAGCAGTTCTTC.

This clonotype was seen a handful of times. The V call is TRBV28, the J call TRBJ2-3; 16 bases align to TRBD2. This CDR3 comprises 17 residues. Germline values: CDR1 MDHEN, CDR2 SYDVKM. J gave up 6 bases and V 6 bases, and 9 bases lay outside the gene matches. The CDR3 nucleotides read TGTGCCAGCAGCACCGGGACTAGCGGGAGGGCCCCGGATACGCAGTATTTT. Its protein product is CASSTGTSGRAPDTQYF. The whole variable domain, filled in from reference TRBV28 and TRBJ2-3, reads DVKVTQSSRYLVKRTGEKVFLECVQDMDHENMFWYRQDPGLGLRLIYFSYDVKMKEKGDIPEGYSVSREKKERFSLILESASTNQTSMYLCASSTGTSGRAPDTQYFGPGTRLTVL.

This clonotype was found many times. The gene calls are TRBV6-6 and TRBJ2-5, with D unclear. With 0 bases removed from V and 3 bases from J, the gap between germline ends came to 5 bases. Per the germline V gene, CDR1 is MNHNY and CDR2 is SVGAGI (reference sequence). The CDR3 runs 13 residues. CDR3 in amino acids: CASSYSPEETQYF. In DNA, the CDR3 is TGTGCCAGCAGTTACTCACCCGAAGAGACCCAGTACTTC.

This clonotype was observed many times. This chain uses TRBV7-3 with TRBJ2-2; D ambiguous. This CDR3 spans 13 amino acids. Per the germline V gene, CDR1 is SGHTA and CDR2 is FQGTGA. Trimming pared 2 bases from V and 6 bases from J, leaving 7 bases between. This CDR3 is CASSLSGSGELFF. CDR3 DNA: TGTGCCAGCAGCTTATCTGGTTCCGGGGAGCTGTTTTTT. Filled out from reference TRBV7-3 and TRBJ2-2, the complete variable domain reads GAGVSQTPSNKVTEKGKYVELRCDPISGHTALYWYRQSLGQGPEFLIYFQGTGAADDSGLPNDRFFAVRPEGSVSTLKIQRTERGDSAVYLCASSLSGSGELFFGEGSRLTVL.

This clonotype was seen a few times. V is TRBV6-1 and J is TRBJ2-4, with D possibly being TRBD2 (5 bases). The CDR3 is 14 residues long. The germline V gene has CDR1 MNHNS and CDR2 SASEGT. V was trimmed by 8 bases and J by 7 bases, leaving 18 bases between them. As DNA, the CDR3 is TGTGCCAGCTCCAGCGCGGGTCTCGAGAACATTCAGTACTTC. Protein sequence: CASSSAGLENIQYF.

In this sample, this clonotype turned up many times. CDR3 in amino acids: CSVDVQGGRGTQYF. The DNA for the CDR3 is TGCAGCGTTGACGTTCAAGGGGGGCGAGGGACCCAGTACTTC. The chain combines TRBV29-1 with TRBJ2-5; the D gene could be TRBD1 or TRBD2 (6 bases each). In germline, CDR1 is SQVTM, CDR2 ANQGSEA. V was clipped by 3 bases and J by 7 bases, with 18 bases between them. The CDR3 runs 14 residues.